This TCR beta chain comes out of a study of blood T cell repertoires in COVID-19. In the study overall: Both acute and convalescent COVID-19 samples were obtained from the United States, Italy and Spain. Sources were T cells, B-cell-depleted T cells, or PBMCs; the material itself was cDNA or gDNA.

Original processing notes: Amplification with reference gene primers provided the estimates of nucleated cell counts. TCRdb keeps only in-frame clones here, not all; method: immunoSEQ multiplex PCR. V and J calls and clone size are given by that table; D and trimming were obtained from the DNA. The repertoire holds 75,000 to 85,000 clones, with roughly 84% as singletons. Patients of the Seattle cohort, enrolled during active infection, were followed longitudinally. The clonotype originates from a man in his 60s with COVID-19, enrolled during active disease. Sequencing used peripheral blood.

The DNA for the CDR3 is TGTGCCAGCAGTTACGGGGACAGGGAGACCTACGAGCAGTACTTC. It yields the protein CASSYGDRETYEQYF. The gene calls are TRBV6-5 and TRBJ2-7; 9 bases are shared with TRBD1. The germline CDR1 and CDR2 sequences are MNHEY and SVGAGI. The junction had 4 bases not matched to a gene; V was cut back by 2 bases and J by 2 bases. The CDR3 contains 15 residues.